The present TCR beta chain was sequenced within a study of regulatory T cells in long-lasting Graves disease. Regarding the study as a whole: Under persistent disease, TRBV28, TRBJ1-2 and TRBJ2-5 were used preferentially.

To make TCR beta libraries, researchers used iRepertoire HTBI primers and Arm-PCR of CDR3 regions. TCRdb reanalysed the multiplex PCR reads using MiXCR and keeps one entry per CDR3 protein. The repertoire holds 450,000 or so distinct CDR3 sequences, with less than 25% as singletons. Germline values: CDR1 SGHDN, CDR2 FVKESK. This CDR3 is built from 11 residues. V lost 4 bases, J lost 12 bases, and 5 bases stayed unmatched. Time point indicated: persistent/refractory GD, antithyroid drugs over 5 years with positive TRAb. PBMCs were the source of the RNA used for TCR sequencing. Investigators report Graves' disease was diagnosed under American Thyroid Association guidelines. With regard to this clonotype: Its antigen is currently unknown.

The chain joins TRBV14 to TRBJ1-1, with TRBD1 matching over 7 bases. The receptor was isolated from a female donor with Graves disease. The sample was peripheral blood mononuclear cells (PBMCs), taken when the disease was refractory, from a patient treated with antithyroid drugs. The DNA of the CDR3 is TGTGCCAGCAGCCCGGACAGGAGGACTTTCTTT. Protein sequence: CASSPDRRTFF.